Shown below are 3 T cell receptor beta chains from a single sample sequenced in a study of OX40 agonist ivuxolimab in advanced cancers. Libraries were prepared by immunoSEQ multiplex PCR; TCRdb keeps only in-frame clonotypes and omits some of them. The sample contains about 70,000 clones, 70% to 90% of which appear only once. Here the sequenced sample was CD4+ or CD8+ T cells sorted from blood, taken in a trial of the OX40 agonist ivuxolimab. The receptor set was obtained from an adult with an advanced solid tumor such as melanoma, head and neck, liver or kidney cancer.

The chain joins TRBV5-4 to TRBJ2-3, with 10 bases that match TRBD2. This CDR3 is 15 amino acids long. Trimming at V came to 5 bases and at J to 3 bases, leaving 6 bases not matched to a gene. Germline CDR1 reads SGHNT; CDR2 reads YYREEE (reference sequence). CDR3 DNA: TGTGCCAGCAGACCCGGGACTAGCGCTACAGATACGCAGTATTTT. Translated: CASRPGTSATDTQYF.

J is TRBJ2-1 and V is TRBV5-4; 7 nucleotides align to TRBD2. The germline gives CDR1 SGHNT, CDR2 YYREEE (reference sequence). V lost 0 bases, J lost 6 bases, and 6 bases stayed unmatched. CDR3 length: 15 residues. For the CDR3, the DNA is TGTGCCAGCAGCTTGGATCGAGCGGGGAGCAATGAGCAGTTCTTC. Its protein product is CASSLDRAGSNEQFF.

In nucleotides, the CDR3 is TGTGCCAGCAGCTCCAGGGGGTCTCAAGAGACCCAGTACTTC. Translating gives CASSSRGSQETQYF. J is TRBJ2-5 and V is TRBV5-4; 7 nucleotides agree with TRBD1. V gave up 3 bases and J gave up 2 bases; unmatched junction bases: 4. This CDR3 is built from 14 residues. The germline CDR1 and CDR2 sequences are SGHNT and YYREEE (reference sequence). Together with reference TRBV5-4 and TRBJ2-5, the CDR3 gives the full variable domain: ETGVTQSPTHLIKTRGQQVTLRCSSQSGHNTVSWYQQALGQGPQFIFQYYREEENGRGNFPPRFSGLQFPNYSSELNVNALELDDSALYLCASSSRGSQETQYFGPGTRLLVL.